What follows describes a single T cell receptor (beta chain). This sample is part of a study of T cell responses to AZD1222 COVID-19 vaccine. The V gene lost 5 bases and the J gene lost 6 bases, with 8 bases spanning the gap. The germline gives CDR1 LNHDA, CDR2 SQIVND (reference sequence). The CDR3 totals 12 residues. Assay used: immunoSEQ multiplex PCR; TCRdb lists only in-frame clones, some missing. The table has about 100,000 clones, 80% to 90% seen once. Sequencing used peripheral blood, obtained on day 0 of AZD1222 vaccination. The chain recombines TRBV19 with TRBJ1-5, with D possibly TRBD1 on 6 matching bases. The receptor comes from an adult in good health. As DNA, the CDR3 is TGTGCCAGTAGTCGGGGGGCTCAGCCCCAGCATTTT. It yields the protein CASSRGAQPQHF.